This entry describes one T cell receptor beta chain. Its antigen is as yet unknown. These data belong to a study of shared clonotypes between healthy human individuals. Study findings and constraints: Memory subsets generally showed smaller estimated richness than naive subsets did.

The data were produced by immunoSEQ multiplex PCR, yet TCRdb's version contains in-frame clones alone and is incomplete. In the table there are about 820,000 clones, about 91% of which are singletons. CDR1 SNHLY and CDR2 FYNNEI come from the germline V gene. The length of the CDR3 is 12 residues. V was pared by 8 bases and J by 11 bases, with 7 bases of the junction left unmatched. CD45RO-negative, CCR7-selected cells formed the naive CD8 fraction, which excluded terminally differentiated effector memory CD45RA+ cells. The material sequenced was naive CD8+ T cells sorted from blood. The TCR originated in a man aged 25 to 45 in good health. This chain uses TRBV2 with TRBJ2-2; TRBD2 matches at 8 bases. The CDR3 DNA follows: TGTGCCAGCTCACTAGCGGTGGGAGAGCTGTTTTTT. Its protein product is CASSLAVGELFF.